The 18 T cell receptor beta chains below were found in one sample sequenced in a study of blood T cell repertoires in COVID-19. Only in-frame clones appear in the TCRdb table, and some are missing; sequencing was by immunoSEQ multiplex PCR. The table shows hundreds of thousands of clones, with roughly 81% occurring only once. Sequences were obtained from peripheral blood. The origin of the receptors is a woman at least 80 years old with COVID-19, enrolled during active disease.

With respect to this clone: Other DNA sequences in the sample encode the same CDR3. This chain uses TRBV30 with TRBJ1-6; the match to TRBD1 covers 8 bases. The V segment lost 2 bases and the J segment 7 bases; nucleotides outside the gene matches: 1. This CDR3 spans 13 amino acids. The V gene's germline CDR1 is GTSNPN and CDR2 SVGIG (reference sequence). The CDR3 DNA sequence: TGTGCCTGGAGTAGACAGGGGAATTCACCCCTCCACTTT. Protein product: CAWSRQGNSPLHF.

This clone was detected only once. The chain employs TRBV5-1 and TRBJ1-2; 9 bases are shared with TRBD1. The CDR3 is made up of 14 amino acids. The germline gives CDR1 SGHRS, CDR2 YFSETQ. J was trimmed by 8 bases and V by 4 bases; bases with no gene match: 9. The CDR3 spells CASSTDGQGRGYTF. DNA for the CDR3: TGCGCCAGCAGCACGGACGGACAGGGGAGGGGCTACACCTTC.

The CDR3, as DNA: TGTGCCAGCAGCTTAGGATCGGACAGGGGAACTGGGGCCAACGTCCTGACTTTC. As protein: CASSLGSDRGTGANVLTF. The rearrangement links TRBV7-6 to TRBJ2-6, with 9 nucleotides matching TRBD1. V gave up 1 base and J gave up 2 bases; unmatched junction bases: 6. Per germline, CDR1 SGHVS and CDR2 FNYEAQ. The CDR3 is 18 residues long.

This chain connects TRBV2 to TRBJ1-2; D is unresolved. The CDR3 has 13 residues. Trimming shortened V by 3 bases and J by 5 bases, and 10 bases separated the two germline ends. Germline V gives CDR1 SNHLY, CDR2 FYNNEI. The CDR3 nucleotides are TGTGCCAGCAGTGAGGGGAGGGAATATGGCTACACCTTC. As protein: CASSEGREYGYTF. Full variable domain (outside the CDR3, taken from reference TRBV2 and TRBJ1-2): EPEVTQTPSHQVTQMGQEVILRCVPISNHLYFYWYRQILGQKVEFLVSFYNNEISEKSEIFDDQFSVERPDGSNFTLKIRSTKLEDSAMYFCASSEGREYGYTFGSGTRLTVV.

In its sample, this clone was seen a few times. The rearrangement uses TRBV5-1 and TRBJ2-6; perhaps TRBD2 as D (7 bases). The V end lost 2 bases, the J end lost 2 bases, and 14 bases lay between the germline ends. Germline V gene data show CDR1 as SGHRS and CDR2 as YFSETQ. This CDR3 comprises 17 residues. DNA of the CDR3: TGCGCCAGCAGCTTATCAGGGGCGGGAGCTGGGGCCAACGTCCTGACTTTC. It yields the protein CASSLSGAGAGANVLTF.

This chain connects TRBV9 to TRBJ2-2; tentative D call: TRBD1 (6 bases). V lost 3 bases and J lost 5, with 17 bases in between. This CDR3 comprises 16 residues. The germline gives CDR1 SGDLS, CDR2 YYNGEE. The CDR3 nucleotides read TGTGCCAGCAGCGCTCCCGTGGGGGCGGAGACCGGGGAGCTGTTTTTT. Its translation: CASSAPVGAETGELFF.

This sequence joins TRBV19 and TRBJ2-5, with D tentatively TRBD2 (5 bases). V gave up 5 bases and J gave up 1 base, with 11 bases separating them. The CDR3 extends over 14 amino acids. CDR1 is LNHDA and CDR2 is SQIVND in the germline V gene (reference sequence). CDR3 DNA: TGTGCCAGTAGTTTTCCGGGAACCCAAGAGACCCAGTACTTC. This translates into CASSFPGTQETQYF.

This clone appeared a single time. The chain links TRBV7-2 to TRBJ2-5; 9 bases align to TRBD2. The V gene end was trimmed by 2 bases and the J gene end by 6 bases; junction bases not matched to a gene: 4. The CDR3 length is 14 residues. Germline loops: CDR1 SGHTA, CDR2 FQGNSA. The CDR3 spells CASSLSLAGQTQYF. The CDR3 DNA reads TGTGCCAGCAGCTTAAGCCTAGCGGGACAGACCCAGTACTTC.

This clone appeared a few times. This rearrangement joins TRBV2 to TRBJ2-1; TRBD1 aligns across 7 bases. Germline V CDR1 and CDR2: SNHLY, FYNNEI. Trimming cost V 8 bases and J 0 bases; bases outside gene matches: 4. The length of the CDR3 is 14 residues. The CDR3 coding sequence is TGTGCCAGCCGACAGGGCGGCTCCTACAATGAGCAGTTCTTC. This encodes CASRQGGSYNEQFF.

This chain links TRBV2 with TRBJ2-7; maybe TRBD2 (6 bases). The CDR3 runs to 16 residues. The germline CDR1 and CDR2 sequences are SNHLY and FYNNEI. Between the trimmed V and J ends, which lost 3 bases and 3 bases, there was a span of 18 bases. CDR3 amino acids: CASSEGDFPEVYEQYF. The CDR3 DNA reads TGTGCCAGCAGTGAGGGGGACTTCCCAGAGGTCTACGAGCAGTACTTC.

V usage is TRBV24-1 and J usage is TRBJ2-5; D is perhaps TRBD2 (5 bases). The V end lost 1 base, the J end lost 4 bases, and 6 bases lay between the germline ends. This CDR3 has 13 residues. CDR1 is KGHDR, CDR2 SFDVKD, per germline. The CDR3 loop reads CATSDLAVETQYF. DNA of the CDR3: TGTGCCACCAGTGATTTAGCGGTAGAGACCCAGTACTTC.

The chain is built from TRBV7-9 and TRBJ2-5, with 10 nucleotides matching TRBD2. The CDR3 contains 15 residues. Germline trimming cut 1 base from V and 5 bases from J; bases unmatched to any gene: 4. Germline V lookup: CDR1 SEHNR, CDR2 FQNEAQ (reference sequence). In DNA form, the CDR3 reads TGTGCCAGCAGCTTAGGAGCGGGGGGGCCGGAGACCCAGTACTTC. It translates to CASSLGAGGPETQYF.

The rearrangement joins TRBV5-1 to TRBJ1-3; 9 bases align to TRBD1. Looked up from germline, CDR1 is SGHRS and CDR2 is YFSETQ. Trimming cost V 4 bases and J 2 bases; bases outside gene matches: 10. The CDR3 covers 17 residues. The CDR3 DNA follows: TGCGCCAGCAGCCCGGGACAGGGATACCTTGCTGGAAACACCATATATTTT. Its translation is CASSPGQGYLAGNTIYF. The full variable domain, rest sourced from reference TRBV5-1 and TRBJ1-3, is KAGVTQTPRYLIKTRGQQVTLSCSPISGHRSVSWYQQTPGQGLQFLFEYFSETQRNKGNFPGRFSGRQFSNSRSEMNVSTLELGDSALYLCASSPGQGYLAGNTIYFGEGSWLTVV.

The chain links TRBV5-8 to TRBJ2-7; D gene unclear. Trimming removed 4 bases from V and 4 bases from J, with 9 bases in between. Looked up from germline, CDR1 is SGHTS and CDR2 is YDEGEE. The CDR3 has 12 residues. CDR3 region: CASSARHYEQYF. CDR3 nucleotide sequence: TGTGCCAGCAGCGCCAGACATTACGAGCAGTACTTC.

The chain joins TRBV2 to TRBJ1-2; D may be TRBD1 (5 bases). CDR1 SNHLY and CDR2 FYNNEI come from the germline V gene. There are 13 residues in the CDR3. Trimming removed 6 bases at V and 7 bases at J, with 15 bases between. The CDR3 region is CASRPGGALGYTF. For the CDR3, the DNA is TGTGCCAGCAGGCCGGGAGGGGCCCTTGGCTACACCTTC.

This chain uses TRBV18 with TRBJ2-1; D might be TRBD2 (6 bases). The CDR3 length is 16 residues. The V and J ends lost 5 bases and 0 bases respectively, with 14 bases between them. CDR1 KGHSH and CDR2 LQKENI come from the germline V gene. The CDR3 region has the DNA TGTGCCAGCTCAGAGTGGGAGGCCAGCTCCTACAATGAGCAGTTCTTC. Its translation: CASSEWEASSYNEQFF.

This clone has more than one count but fewer than ten. The CDR3 loop reads CASSLKAGGGYEQYF. CDR3 in DNA: TGTGCCAGCAGCTTAAAAGCGGGAGGGGGATACGAGCAGTACTTC. V usage is TRBV11-2 and J usage is TRBJ2-7, with TRBD2 matching 10 bases. This CDR3 contains 15 residues. The germline gives CDR1 SGHAT, CDR2 FQNNGV. Trimming removed 2 bases from V and 4 bases from J; junction bases left unmatched: 5.

This chain links TRBV6-5 with TRBJ2-7; TRBD1 is a possible D gene (6 bases). The CDR3 is 13 amino acids. V lost 6 bases, J lost 6 bases, and 15 bases lay in between. Germline assignment: CDR1 MNHEY and CDR2 SVGAGI. CDR3 bases: TGTGCCAGCAGGGACCGACAGGTTGGCGAGCAGTACTTC. Translating gives CASRDRQVGEQYF.